The 14 T cell receptor beta chains given below trace back to one sample, sequenced in a study of cytomegalovirus exposure and HLA in healthy donors. Primers included in the PCR were 60 Vbeta and 13 Jbeta primers. The method was immunoSEQ multiplex PCR; TCRdb's version includes in-frame clones alone and lacks a portion of them. The table has under 150,000 clones, roughly 80% seen once. The sample consisted of PBMCs. The receptor set was obtained from a man aged 40-50 years in good health and CMV-seropositive.

A few counts support this clone. J is TRBJ1-1 and V is TRBV5-4; TRBD1 agrees at 8 bases. The V segment lost 0 bases and the J segment 1 base; nucleotides outside the gene matches: 2. This CDR3 spans 15 amino acids. In germline, CDR1 is SGHNT, CDR2 YYREEE (reference sequence). The CDR3 is CASSLVGTGNTEAFF. CDR3 in DNA: TGTGCCAGCAGCTTGGTTGGGACAGGGAACACTGAAGCTTTCTTT.

This chain connects TRBV27 to TRBJ2-3, with 9 bases that match TRBD1. Losses at the gene ends were 7 bases for V and 4 bases for J; bases not matched to a gene: 15. Germline assignment: CDR1 MNHEY and CDR2 SMNVEV (reference sequence). CDR3 length: 17 amino acids. The CDR3 DNA reads as TGTGCCAGCAAACCATCCGGGACAGGGATTAGTGCAGATACGCAGTATTTT. This translates into CASKPSGTGISADTQYF.

The chain is built from TRBV5-1 and TRBJ2-1, with 8 bases aligning to TRBD2. With V trimmed by 0 bases and J by 1 base, 6 bases remained unmatched. CDR1 is SGHRS, CDR2 YFSETQ, per germline. The CDR3 runs to 17 residues. The CDR3 is CASSLAPGTRSYNEQFF. In DNA, the CDR3 is TGCGCCAGCAGCTTGGCCCCCGGGACTAGATCCTACAATGAGCAGTTCTTC. The full variable domain, in which reference TRBV5-1 and TRBJ2-1 provide the parts outside the CDR3, is KAGVTQTPRYLIKTRGQQVTLSCSPISGHRSVSWYQQTPGQGLQFLFEYFSETQRNKGNFPGRFSGRQFSNSRSEMNVSTLELGDSALYLCASSLAPGTRSYNEQFFGPGTRLTVL.

Only one count was recorded for this clone. At the DNA level, this CDR3 is encoded by other sequences in the same sample as well. The chain recombines TRBV6-5 with TRBJ1-5, with 8 positions matching TRBD1. The CDR3 sequence is 16 residues long. V lost 0 bases to trimming and J lost 2 bases; unmatched junction nucleotides: 3. Germline CDR1 and CDR2: MNHEY and SVGAGI. The CDR3 protein is CASSYSGTGGNQPQHF. CDR3 DNA sequence: TGTGCCAGCAGTTACTCGGGGACAGGAGGCAATCAGCCCCAGCATTTT.

The V gene is TRBV30, the J gene TRBJ2-7; 7 nucleotides agree with TRBD2. Germline values: CDR1 GTSNPN, CDR2 SVGIG (reference sequence). Losses at the gene ends were 4 bases for V and 2 bases for J; bases not matched to a gene: 11. This CDR3 has 15 amino acids. The CDR3 reads CAWTSSSGATYEQYF. For the CDR3, the DNA is TGTGCCTGGACCTCCTCTAGCGGAGCCACCTACGAGCAGTACTTC. The whole variable domain, filled in from reference TRBV30 and TRBJ2-7, reads SQTIHQWPATLVQPVGSPLSLECTVEGTSNPNLYWYRQAAGRGLQLLFYSVGIGQISSEVPQNLSASRPQDRQFILSSKKLLLSDSGFYLCAWTSSSGATYEQYFGPGTRLTVT.

This chain links TRBV19 with TRBJ2-2, with D maybe TRBD1 (5 bases). This CDR3 contains 13 residues. Germline loops: CDR1 LNHDA, CDR2 SQIVND (reference sequence). Trimming pared 10 bases from V and 4 bases from J, leaving 13 bases between. The CDR3 here is CATLGVSTGELFF. The DNA for the CDR3 is TGTGCCACTTTAGGGGTCTCCACCGGGGAGCTGTTTTTT.

This rearrangement joins TRBV6-6 to TRBJ2-7; 8 bases line up with TRBD2. This CDR3 contains 14 residues. Germline trimming cut 6 bases from V and 2 bases from J; bases unmatched to any gene: 6. Germline CDR1 reads MNHNY; CDR2 reads SVGAGI (reference sequence). In DNA, the CDR3 is TGTGCCAGCAGCCCGGCGGGGGGAACCTACGAGCAGTACTTC. Translating gives CASSPAGGTYEQYF.

The chain combines TRBV7-6 with TRBJ2-2; D remains unclear. The CDR3 has 13 residues. V lost 5 bases to trimming and J lost 1 base, with 5 bases between them. In germline, CDR1 is SGHVS, CDR2 FNYEAQ. In DNA, the CDR3 is TGTGCCAGCAGCCCTCTGAACACCGGGGAGCTGTTTTTT. Amino acid sequence: CASSPLNTGELFF.

The chain links TRBV7-9 to TRBJ1-5, with D maybe TRBD1 (6 bases). The CDR3 spans 17 residues. Germline V lookup: CDR1 SEHNR, CDR2 FQNEAQ (reference sequence). V lost 1 base and J lost 0, with 13 bases in between. In DNA form, the CDR3 reads TGTGCCAGCAGCTTAGGGGGGCCGGCTCATAGCAATCAGCCCCAGCATTTT. Translating it yields CASSLGGPAHSNQPQHF.

This clone is a singleton in its sample. This chain connects TRBV19 to TRBJ1-2, with no clear D. The CDR3 loop spans 13 amino acids. With 5 bases removed from V and 5 bases from J, the gap between germline ends came to 12 bases. Germline V lookup: CDR1 LNHDA, CDR2 SQIVND (reference sequence). The DNA of the CDR3 is TGTGCCAGTAGTCCTCCCCTGAGGTATGGCTACACCTTC. The encoded protein is CASSPPLRYGYTF.

This clone was seen a few times. The V call is TRBV5-1, the J call TRBJ1-2; 7 bases align to TRBD1. V gave up 7 bases and J gave up 6 bases; unmatched junction bases: 9. CDR1 SGHRS and CDR2 YFSETQ come from the germline V gene. This CDR3 comprises 13 residues. The CDR3 is CASAGGVGDGYTF. For the CDR3, the DNA is TGCGCCAGCGCAGGGGGAGTCGGGGATGGCTACACCTTC.

Only a few counts were recorded for this clone. The V gene is TRBV10-2, the J gene TRBJ2-4; no clear D. The CDR3 covers 14 residues. Germline V gives CDR1 WSHSY, CDR2 SAAADI. The V and J ends lost 7 bases and 0 bases respectively, with 10 bases between them. The CDR3 bases are TGCGCCAGCAATTCAGGAAGAGCCAAAAACATTCAGTACTTC. Protein sequence: CASNSGRAKNIQYF.

In its sample, this clone was seen once. The J gene is TRBJ2-7, the V gene TRBV5-1, with 7 bases fitting TRBD2. V gave up 0 bases and J gave up 6 bases; unmatched junction bases: 9. Germline CDR1 SGHRS, CDR2 YFSETQ. CDR3 length: 15 residues. CDR3 loop: CASSLAGTTLGEQYF. The DNA for the CDR3 is TGCGCCAGCAGCTTGGCCGGGACTACCCTCGGCGAGCAGTACTTC. Full variable domain (remainder filled in from reference TRBV5-1 and TRBJ2-7): KAGVTQTPRYLIKTRGQQVTLSCSPISGHRSVSWYQQTPGQGLQFLFEYFSETQRNKGNFPGRFSGRQFSNSRSEMNVSTLELGDSALYLCASSLAGTTLGEQYFGPGTRLTVT.

The chain combines TRBV11-3 with TRBJ1-2, with a possible D match to TRBD1 (5 bases). The CDR3 loop spans 13 amino acids. Germline V lookup: CDR1 SGHNT, CDR2 YENEEA. V was clipped by 0 bases and J by 4 bases, with 6 bases between them. The CDR3 loop reads CASSLDRAYGYTF. The CDR3 nucleotides read TGTGCCAGCAGCTTAGACAGGGCCTATGGCTACACCTTC.